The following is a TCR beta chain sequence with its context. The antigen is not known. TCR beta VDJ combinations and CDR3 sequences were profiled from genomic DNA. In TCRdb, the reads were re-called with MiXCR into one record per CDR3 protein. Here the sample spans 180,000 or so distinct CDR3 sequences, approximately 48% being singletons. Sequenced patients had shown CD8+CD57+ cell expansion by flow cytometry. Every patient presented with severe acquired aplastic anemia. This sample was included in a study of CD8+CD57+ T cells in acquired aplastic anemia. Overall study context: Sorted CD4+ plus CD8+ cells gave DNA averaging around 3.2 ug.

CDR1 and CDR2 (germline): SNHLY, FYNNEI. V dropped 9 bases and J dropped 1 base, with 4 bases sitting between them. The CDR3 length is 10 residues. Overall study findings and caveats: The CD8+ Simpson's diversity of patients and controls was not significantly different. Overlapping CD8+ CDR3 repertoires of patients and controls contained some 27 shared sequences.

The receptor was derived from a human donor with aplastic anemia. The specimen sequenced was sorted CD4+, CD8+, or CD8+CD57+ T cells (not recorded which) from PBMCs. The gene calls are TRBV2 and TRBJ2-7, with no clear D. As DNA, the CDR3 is TGTGCCAGTGAGTCCTACGAGCAGTACTTC. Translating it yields CASESYEQYF.